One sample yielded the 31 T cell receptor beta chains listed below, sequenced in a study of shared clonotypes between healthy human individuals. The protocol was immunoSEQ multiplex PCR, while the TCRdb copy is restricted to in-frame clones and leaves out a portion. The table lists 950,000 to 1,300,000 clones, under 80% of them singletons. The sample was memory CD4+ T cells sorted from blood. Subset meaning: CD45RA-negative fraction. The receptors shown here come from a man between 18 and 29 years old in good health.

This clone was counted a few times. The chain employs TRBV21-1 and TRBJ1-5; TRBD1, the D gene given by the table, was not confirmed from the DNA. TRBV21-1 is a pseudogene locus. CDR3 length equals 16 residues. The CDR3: CASSTGTGKSNQPQHF. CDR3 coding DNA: TGTGCCAGCAGCACGGGGACAGGGAAGAGCAATCAGCCCCAGCATTTT.

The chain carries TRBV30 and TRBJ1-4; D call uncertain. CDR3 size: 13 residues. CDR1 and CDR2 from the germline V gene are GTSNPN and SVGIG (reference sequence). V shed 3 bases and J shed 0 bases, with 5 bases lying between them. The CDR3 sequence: CAWSTSTNEKLFF. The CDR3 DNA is TGTGCCTGGAGCACGTCAACTAATGAAAAACTGTTTTTT.

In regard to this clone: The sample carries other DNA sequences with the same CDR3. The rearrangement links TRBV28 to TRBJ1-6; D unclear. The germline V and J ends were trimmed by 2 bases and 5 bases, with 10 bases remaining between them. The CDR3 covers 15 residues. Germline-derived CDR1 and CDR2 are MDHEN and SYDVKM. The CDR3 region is CASSLLDGNNSPLHF. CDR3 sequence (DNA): TGTGCCAGCAGTTTACTGGACGGAAATAATTCACCCCTCCACTTT.

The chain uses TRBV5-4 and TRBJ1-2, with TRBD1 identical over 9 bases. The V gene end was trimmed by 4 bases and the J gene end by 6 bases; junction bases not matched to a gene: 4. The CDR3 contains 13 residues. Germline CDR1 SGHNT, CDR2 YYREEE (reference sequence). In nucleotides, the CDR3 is TGTGCCAGCAGCCTAGACAGGGGGGATGGCTACACCTTC. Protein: CASSLDRGDGYTF.

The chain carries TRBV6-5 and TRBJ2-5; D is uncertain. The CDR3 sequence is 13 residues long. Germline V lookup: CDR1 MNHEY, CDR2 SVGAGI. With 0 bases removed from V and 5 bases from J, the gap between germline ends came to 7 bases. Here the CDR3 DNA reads TGTGCCAGCAGTTACTCCAGGACGGAGACCCAGTACTTC. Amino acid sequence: CASSYSRTETQYF.

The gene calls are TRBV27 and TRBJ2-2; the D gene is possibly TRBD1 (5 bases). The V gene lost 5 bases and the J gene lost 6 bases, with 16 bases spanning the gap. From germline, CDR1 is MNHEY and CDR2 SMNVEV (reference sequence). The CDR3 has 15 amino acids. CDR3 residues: CASSPHQGWSGELFF. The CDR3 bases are TGTGCCAGCAGTCCCCACCAGGGTTGGTCCGGGGAGCTGTTTTTT.

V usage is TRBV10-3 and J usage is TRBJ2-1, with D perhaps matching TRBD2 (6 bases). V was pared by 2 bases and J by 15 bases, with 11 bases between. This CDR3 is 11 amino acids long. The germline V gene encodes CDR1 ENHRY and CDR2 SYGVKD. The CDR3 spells CAISEPEGMFF. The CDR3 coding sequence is TGTGCCATCAGTGAGCCGGAGGGTATGTTCTTC.

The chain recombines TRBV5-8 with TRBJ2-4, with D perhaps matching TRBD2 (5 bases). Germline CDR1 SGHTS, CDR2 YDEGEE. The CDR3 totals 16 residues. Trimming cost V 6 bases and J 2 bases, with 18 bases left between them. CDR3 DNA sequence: TGTGCCAGCACCTGGCGGGCATCATTGACCAAAAACATTCAGTACTTC. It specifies CASTWRASLTKNIQYF.

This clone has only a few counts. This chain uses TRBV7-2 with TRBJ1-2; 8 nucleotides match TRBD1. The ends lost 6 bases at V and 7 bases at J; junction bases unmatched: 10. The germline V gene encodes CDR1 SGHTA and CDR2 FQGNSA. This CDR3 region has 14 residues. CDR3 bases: TGTGCCAGCAGACACGGCGGACAGGGCTCTGGCTACACCTTC. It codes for CASRHGGQGSGYTF.

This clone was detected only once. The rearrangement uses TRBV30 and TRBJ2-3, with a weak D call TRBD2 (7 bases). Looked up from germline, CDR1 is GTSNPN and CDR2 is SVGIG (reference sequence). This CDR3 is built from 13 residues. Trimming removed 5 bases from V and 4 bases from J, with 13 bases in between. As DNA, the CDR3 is TGTGCCTGGGCCCCGGGGGGCGCAGATACGCAGTATTTT. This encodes CAWAPGGADTQYF.

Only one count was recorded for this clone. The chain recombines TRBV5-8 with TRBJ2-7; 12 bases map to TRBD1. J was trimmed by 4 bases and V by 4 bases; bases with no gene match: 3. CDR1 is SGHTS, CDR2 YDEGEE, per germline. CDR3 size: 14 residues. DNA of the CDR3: TGTGCCAGCAGCACGGGACAGGGGGCTTACGAGCAGTACTTC. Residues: CASSTGQGAYEQYF.

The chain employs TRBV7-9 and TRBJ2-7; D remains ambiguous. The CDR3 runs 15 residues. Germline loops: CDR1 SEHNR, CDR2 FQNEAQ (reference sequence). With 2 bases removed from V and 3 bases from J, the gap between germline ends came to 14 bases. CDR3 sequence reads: CASSLSGIYYYEQYF. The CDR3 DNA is TGTGCCAGCAGCTTATCTGGGATCTATTACTACGAGCAGTACTTC.

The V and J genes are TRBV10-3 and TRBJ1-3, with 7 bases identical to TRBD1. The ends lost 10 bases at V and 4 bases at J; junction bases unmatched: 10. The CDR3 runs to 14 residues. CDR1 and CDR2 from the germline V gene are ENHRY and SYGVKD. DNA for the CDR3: TGTGCCAGCCGCCGGGACAGCCAAGGAAACACCATATATTTT. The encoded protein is CASRRDSQGNTIYF.

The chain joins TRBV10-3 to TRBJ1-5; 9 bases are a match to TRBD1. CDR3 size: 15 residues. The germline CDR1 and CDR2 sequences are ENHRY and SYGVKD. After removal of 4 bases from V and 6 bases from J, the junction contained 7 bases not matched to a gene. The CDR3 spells CAISVTGGQGQPQHF. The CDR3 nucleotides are TGTGCCATCAGTGTGACAGGGGGGCAGGGTCAGCCCCAGCATTTT.

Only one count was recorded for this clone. The CDR3 loop is CASSLTGKETQYF. The CDR3 DNA sequence: TGTGCCAGCTCACTCACAGGGAAAGAGACCCAGTACTTC. J is TRBJ2-5 and V is TRBV18; TRBD1 is a possible D gene (6 bases). Deletions cut 4 bases from V and 3 bases from J, with 9 bases between. The germline CDR1 and CDR2 sequences are KGHSH and LQKENI. The CDR3 is 13 amino acids.

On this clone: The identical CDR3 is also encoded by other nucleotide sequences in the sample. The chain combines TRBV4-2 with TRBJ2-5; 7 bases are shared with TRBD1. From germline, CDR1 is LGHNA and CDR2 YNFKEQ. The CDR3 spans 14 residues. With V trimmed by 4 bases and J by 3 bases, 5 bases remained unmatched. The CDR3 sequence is CASSPGTGEETQYF. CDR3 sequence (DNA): TGTGCCAGCAGCCCCGGTACAGGGGAAGAGACCCAGTACTTC.

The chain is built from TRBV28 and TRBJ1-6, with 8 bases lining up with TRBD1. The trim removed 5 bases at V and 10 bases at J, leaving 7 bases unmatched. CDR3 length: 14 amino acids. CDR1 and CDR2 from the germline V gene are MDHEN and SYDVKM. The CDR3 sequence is CASSPGTGGSPLHF. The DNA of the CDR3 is TGTGCCAGCAGTCCAGGGACAGGCGGCTCACCCCTCCACTTT.

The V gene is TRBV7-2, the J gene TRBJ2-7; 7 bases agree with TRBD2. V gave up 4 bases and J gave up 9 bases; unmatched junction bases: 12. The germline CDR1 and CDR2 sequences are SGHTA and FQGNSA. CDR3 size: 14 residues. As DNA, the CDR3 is TGTGCCAGCAGCTCGGGCCGGGACTACCCCCGGCAGTACTTC. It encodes CASSSGRDYPRQYF.

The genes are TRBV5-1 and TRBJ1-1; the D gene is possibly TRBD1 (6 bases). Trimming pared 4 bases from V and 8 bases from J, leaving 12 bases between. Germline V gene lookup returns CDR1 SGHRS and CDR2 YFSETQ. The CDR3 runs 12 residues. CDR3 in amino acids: CASSQQGVEAFF. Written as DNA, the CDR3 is TGCGCCAGCAGCCAACAGGGCGTCGAAGCTTTCTTT.

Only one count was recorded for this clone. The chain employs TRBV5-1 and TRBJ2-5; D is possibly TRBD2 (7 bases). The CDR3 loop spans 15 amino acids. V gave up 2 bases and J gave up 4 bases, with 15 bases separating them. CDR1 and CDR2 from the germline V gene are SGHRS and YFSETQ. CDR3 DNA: TGCGCCAGCAGCTTAGAGGGGGGGCCCCGAGAGACCCAGTACTTC. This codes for CASSLEGGPRETQYF. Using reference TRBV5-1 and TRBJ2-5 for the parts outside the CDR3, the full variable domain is KAGVTQTPRYLIKTRGQQVTLSCSPISGHRSVSWYQQTPGQGLQFLFEYFSETQRNKGNFPGRFSGRQFSNSRSEMNVSTLELGDSALYLCASSLEGGPRETQYFGPGTRLLVL.

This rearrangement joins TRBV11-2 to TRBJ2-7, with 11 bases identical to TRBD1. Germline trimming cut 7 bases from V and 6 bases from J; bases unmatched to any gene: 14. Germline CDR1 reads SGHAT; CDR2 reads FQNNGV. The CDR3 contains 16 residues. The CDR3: CASTSLLGQGGGEQYF. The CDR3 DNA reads TGTGCCAGCACTTCCTTGTTGGGACAGGGGGGTGGCGAGCAGTACTTC.

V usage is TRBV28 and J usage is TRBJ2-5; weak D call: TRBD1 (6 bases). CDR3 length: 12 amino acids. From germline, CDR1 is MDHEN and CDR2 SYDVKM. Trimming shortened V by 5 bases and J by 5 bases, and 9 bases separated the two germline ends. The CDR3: CASSLQGETQYF. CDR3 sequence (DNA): TGTGCCAGCAGTCTCCAGGGGGAGACCCAGTACTTC.

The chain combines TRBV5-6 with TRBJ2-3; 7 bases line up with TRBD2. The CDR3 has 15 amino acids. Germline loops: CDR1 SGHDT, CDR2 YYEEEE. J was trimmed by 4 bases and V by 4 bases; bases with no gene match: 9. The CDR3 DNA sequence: TGTGCCAGCAGCCTCCGGGGGGTACAGCCAGATACGCAGTATTTT. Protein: CASSLRGVQPDTQYF.

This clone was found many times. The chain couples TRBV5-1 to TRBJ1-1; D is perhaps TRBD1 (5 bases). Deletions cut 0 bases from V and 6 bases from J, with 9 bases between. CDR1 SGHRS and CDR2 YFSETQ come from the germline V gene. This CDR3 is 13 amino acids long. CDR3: CASSLVGVAEAFF. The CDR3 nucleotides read TGCGCCAGCAGCTTGGTGGGGGTCGCTGAAGCTTTCTTT.

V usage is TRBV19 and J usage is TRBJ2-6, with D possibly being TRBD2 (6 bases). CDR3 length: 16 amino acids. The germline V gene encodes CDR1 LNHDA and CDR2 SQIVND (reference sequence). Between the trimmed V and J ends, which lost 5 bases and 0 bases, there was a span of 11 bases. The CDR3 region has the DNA TGTGCCAGTAGTCCCGCGGAGGGCTCTGGGGCCAACGTCCTGACTTTC. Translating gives CASSPAEGSGANVLTF. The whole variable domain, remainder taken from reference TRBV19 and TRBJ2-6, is DGGITQSPKYLFRKEGQNVTLSCEQNLNHDAMYWYRQDPGQGLRLIYYSQIVNDFQKGDIAEGYSVSREKKESFPLTVTSAQKNPTAFYLCASSPAEGSGANVLTFGAGSRLTVL.

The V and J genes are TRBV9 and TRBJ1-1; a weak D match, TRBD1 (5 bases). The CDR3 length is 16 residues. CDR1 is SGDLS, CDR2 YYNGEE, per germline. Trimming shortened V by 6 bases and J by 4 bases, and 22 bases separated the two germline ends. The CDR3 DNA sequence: TGTGCCAGCAACCGGGGCCCTCGGGGTGAGAGCACTGAAGCTTTCTTT. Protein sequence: CASNRGPRGESTEAFF. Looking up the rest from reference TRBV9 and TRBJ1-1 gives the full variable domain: DSGVTQTPKHLITATGQRVTLRCSPRSGDLSVYWYQQSLDQGLQFLIQYYNGEERAKGNILERFSAQQFPDLHSELNLSSLELGDSALYFCASNRGPRGESTEAFFGQGTRLTVV.

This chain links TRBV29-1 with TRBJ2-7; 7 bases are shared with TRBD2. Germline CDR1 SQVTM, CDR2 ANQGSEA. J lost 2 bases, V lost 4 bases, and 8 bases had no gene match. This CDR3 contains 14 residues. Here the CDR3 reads CSVAHLTSPYEQYF. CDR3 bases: TGCAGCGTTGCCCACCTGACTAGCCCCTACGAGCAGTACTTC.

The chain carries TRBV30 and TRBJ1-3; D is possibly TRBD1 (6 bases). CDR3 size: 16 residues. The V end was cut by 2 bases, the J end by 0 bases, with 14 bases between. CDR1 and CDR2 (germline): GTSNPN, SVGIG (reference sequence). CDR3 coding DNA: TGTGCCTGGAGTAAGGGGGGACCCAACTCTGGAAACACCATATATTTT. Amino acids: CAWSKGGPNSGNTIYF.

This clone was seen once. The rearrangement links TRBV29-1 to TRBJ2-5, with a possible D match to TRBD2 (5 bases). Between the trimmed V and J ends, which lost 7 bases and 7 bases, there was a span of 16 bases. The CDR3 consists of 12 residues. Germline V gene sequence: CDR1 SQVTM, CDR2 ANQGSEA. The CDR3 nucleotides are TGCAGCGCCCGAGGGAGCTCCGGGACCCAGTACTTC. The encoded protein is CSARGSSGTQYF.

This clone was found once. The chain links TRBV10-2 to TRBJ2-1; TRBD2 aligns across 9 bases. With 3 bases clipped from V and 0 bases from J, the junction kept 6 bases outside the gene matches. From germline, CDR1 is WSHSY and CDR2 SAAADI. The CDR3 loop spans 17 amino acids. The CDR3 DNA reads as TGCGCCAGCAGTGACCTAGCGGGGCTCTCCTCCTACAATGAGCAGTTCTTC. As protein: CASSDLAGLSSYNEQFF.

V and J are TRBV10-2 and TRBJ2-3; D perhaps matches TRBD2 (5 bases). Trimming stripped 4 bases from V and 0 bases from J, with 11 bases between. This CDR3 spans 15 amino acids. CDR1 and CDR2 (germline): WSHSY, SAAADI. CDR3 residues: CASSAVGGSTDTQYF. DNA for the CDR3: TGCGCCAGCAGTGCCGTTGGCGGGAGCACAGATACGCAGTATTTT.